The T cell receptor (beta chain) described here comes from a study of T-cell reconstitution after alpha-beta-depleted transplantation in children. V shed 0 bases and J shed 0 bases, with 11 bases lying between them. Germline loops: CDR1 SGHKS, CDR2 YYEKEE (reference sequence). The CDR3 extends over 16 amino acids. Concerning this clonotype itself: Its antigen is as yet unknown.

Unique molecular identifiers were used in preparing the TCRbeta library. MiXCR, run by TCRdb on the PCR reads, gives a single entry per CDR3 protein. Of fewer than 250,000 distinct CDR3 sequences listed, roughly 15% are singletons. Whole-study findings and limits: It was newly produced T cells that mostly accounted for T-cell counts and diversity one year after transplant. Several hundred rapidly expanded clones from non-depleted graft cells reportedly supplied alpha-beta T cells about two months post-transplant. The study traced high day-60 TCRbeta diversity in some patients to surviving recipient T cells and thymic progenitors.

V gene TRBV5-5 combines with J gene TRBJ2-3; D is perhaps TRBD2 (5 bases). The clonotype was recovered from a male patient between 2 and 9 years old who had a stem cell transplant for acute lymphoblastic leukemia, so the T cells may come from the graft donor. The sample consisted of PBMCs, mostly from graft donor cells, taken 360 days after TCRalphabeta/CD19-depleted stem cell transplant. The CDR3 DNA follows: TGTGCCAGCAGCTTGGCCGGGATAATGAGCACAGATACGCAGTATTTT. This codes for CASSLAGIMSTDTQYF.